This T cell receptor (beta chain) is from a study of cytomegalovirus exposure and HLA in healthy donors (dated by TCRdb to the late 2010s). Context from the whole study: An earlier analysis of approximately 600 of the donors reported 276 Gb of sequence data and some 120 million unique TCR beta sequences from about 200 million T cells. Rather than drawing on any new phenotypic data, the later analysis identified candidate immune exposures from TCR beta sequences and the way those sequences occurred across donors. HLA typing covered class I and class II loci at four-digit resolution. An early release covering roughly 640 HLA-typed donors comprised about 290 gigabases of sequencing data and 65 million to 100 million unique TCR sequences. Across around 400 genotyped donors of the cohort, an average of roughly 250,000 unique TCR beta nucleotide sequences per donor were sequenced, and approximately 17% of those sequences were non-productive. Along with the approximately 700-subject first cohort, a separate validation cohort of 120 different subjects was used. Using immunosequencing, the study profiled T cell repertoires from about 610 subjects and related those repertoires to cytomegalovirus serostatus. Of the approximately 370 genotyped donors, 70% to 90% were placed in the genetic ancestry cluster associated with self-reported Caucasian donors. In a later genetic analysis, genome-wide SNP genotypes for 398 of the 666 donors were used, and that subset was treated as a discovery cohort. In an earlier analysis of about 590 of the donors, high-throughput TCR beta sequencing was used to judge whether each TCR beta V gene segment behaved as functional or pseudogenic. The aim of the study was to test whether cataloging public T cell receptors could identify signatures of past pathogen exposure. High-throughput TCR immunosequencing, statistical association of individual TCRs with disease status, and machine learning were combined to predict cytomegalovirus infection status. Several DR-DQ haplotypes were treated as single units for association and clustering because of strong linkage in the cohort. Donor age, sex, ethnicity and CMV serostatus were collected together with the repertoire data. The number of donors typed differed by locus, with roughly 629-640 for A, B, C, DRB1 and DQB1, roughly 550 for DQA1, under 610 for DPA1, and roughly 450 for DPB1. In a later analysis, previously published TCR beta repertoires from several hundred donors were re-analyzed and high-resolution HLA genotyping was added so that TCR occurrence patterns could be studied. All discovery cohort repertoires had been generated using a single sequencing platform.

The receptor library was made with the immunoSEQ multiplex PCR assay. For the multiplex PCR, a mixture combining 60 forward primers for TCR Vbeta segments and 13 reverse primers for TCR Jbeta segments was used. The CDR3 region of rearranged TCR beta genes was amplified from genomic DNA by a multiplex PCR assay. On the Illumina HiSeq System, the amplified TCR beta libraries were sequenced as 87-base-pair reads. For the original study's pipeline: In a later analysis, tens of millions of unique TCR beta chains were counted across the 500 to 850 repertoires, and roughly 11 million of these chains were shared by at least two donors. Raw reads were error-corrected and collapsed into unique sequences with a nearest-neighbor algorithm that merged closely related sequences to remove PCR and sequencing errors. To assign V, D and J gene segments, CDR3 sequences were aligned to IMGT reference sequences. For a sequence to be retained, at least a six-nucleotide match to both a V gene segment and a J gene segment was required. A rearrangement was called productive if the CDR3 had no stop codons and remained in frame with V and J, and every other rearrangement was called non-productive. Following IMGT convention, CDR3 was defined as the stretch from the second conserved V-encoded cysteine to the conserved J-encoded phenylalanine. The earlier analysis of 550 to 650 of the donors excluded any sequence lacking an unambiguous match to a single V gene segment. An earlier analysis of several hundred of the donors called V segments functional above 56.7% productive rearrangements and segregating when the between-donor standard deviation exceeded 5%. A statistical classification framework was built to diagnose cytomegalovirus status from the catalog of TCR beta chain sequences. In a later analysis, V and J genes were assigned by comparing TCR nucleotide sequences against IMGT/GENE-DB human TR gene sequences. The TCRdist pipeline was used in a later analysis to assign CDR3 sequences and most-parsimonious VDJ recombination scenarios. In a later analysis, each TCR beta chain was defined by its CDR3 amino acid sequence together with its V-gene family, and reads without a unique V-gene family were excluded. In a later analysis, 450 to 600 highly shared, low-generation-probability nucleotide sequences were removed to address suspected cross-contamination and a sequencing artifact. A later analysis calculated a clonal expansion index for each public chain from normalized within-repertoire ranks of inferred template counts. A later analysis computed generation probabilities with a VDJ recombination model fitted to out-of-frame rearrangements, and checked the results against IGoR. Hypergeometric tests were used in a later analysis to score TCR-TCR, TCR-HLA and TCR-CMV co-occurrence, with a repertoire-size bias correction applied to the TCR pairs. A later analysis estimated false discovery rates by permuting HLA or CMV assignments 20 times. A later analysis grouped co-occurring TCRs with DBSCAN, adding TCRdist sequence similarity when clustering within HLA-allele-positive subsets. Co-occurrence clustering excluded repertoires with fewer than 30,000 or more than 120,000 public chains, plus five with anomalous nucleotide sharing. The clones in this table, taken by TCRdb from immuneACCESS, are in-frame only. Not every clone is retained; where verified, under half of the shortfall comes from an unresolved V gene, and the cause of the rest is unknown. V and J calls plus clone size are reproduced from that table; the DNA served to infer D and trimming. Here the sample has around 150,000 clones; approximately 71% occur a single time. Around 4.5% of the sample lies in the top ten.

The cohort was made up of 666 healthy bone marrow donors. Cohort members were all nominally healthy when sampled, although unrecorded immune exposures were likely present. The donor was CMV seropositive and was included in the group of approximately 310 seropositive cohort members. A peripheral blood sample was provided by each donor, and peripheral blood mononuclear cells were used for TCR beta sequencing. The Qiagen DNeasy Blood Extraction Kit was used to extract genomic DNA from the blood cell samples. From a lookup of the germline V gene (reference sequence), CDR1 and CDR2 are SGHNT and YYREEE. The CDR3 runs 16 amino acids, cysteine and phenylalanine included. Only the CDR3 DNA stays, 48 bases, in frame from base 1. Trimming accounts for 0 bases at V and 10 bases at J, while the number of junction bases matched to no gene is 10. This clone was observed a few times. Which antigen it targets is not known. The record has no base qualities; no much larger clone is one base away.

Broad study findings and their caveats: Because HLA typing was missing for some donors at each locus, association tests included only the typed subset. Most TCR sequences were seen in very few donors, while some public TCRs were found in many individuals. A total of roughly 160 TCR beta chains were listed by the study as associated with cytomegalovirus. Specific HLA alleles were associated with 15,000 to 20,000 TCR beta sequences at a false discovery rate of 0.05 in a later analysis. Because counts were too low, seventeen rarely observed V segments, including chromosome 9 orphons, were excluded from the earlier analysis of 587 of the donors. The sequencing pipeline was judged likely to have produced a cluster of highly shared sequence variants as a technical artifact. According to a later analysis, most CMV-associated TCR beta chains appeared to be HLA-restricted, and the HLA associations seemed to be driven largely by CMV exposure. The 87-base-pair reads could not distinguish some IMGT-functional V segments, including TRBV6-2 and TRBV6-3, so those segments were excluded. A further reported finding was that TCR beta sequences accurately predicted the HLA-A and HLA-B alleles for most subjects in the first cohort. In both the original and validation cohorts, the classifier was reported to diagnose cytomegalovirus status with high specificity and sensitivity. Compared with equally common non-associated chains, HLA-associated TCR beta chains in a later analysis were more clonally expanded and had lower generation probabilities. Compared with the approximately 600-donor mean, donors in an Asian-associated ancestry cluster had fewer N-insertions in productive TCRs, according to a later genetic analysis. In an earlier analysis of some 550 of the donors, most TCR beta V segments were observed in productive rearrangements about 87% or about 30% of the time, broadly matching IMGT annotations. In vitro tests confirmed that three of the cytomegalovirus-associated TCR beta chains recognize cytomegalovirus antigens. A later genetic analysis associated a missense DCLRE1C variant with V-gene and J-gene trimming of TCR beta chains, and an independent cohort replicated the association. According to a later analysis, parvovirus B19, influenza, CMV and Epstein-Barr virus appeared linked to several top co-occurrence clusters. The only immune exposure information available for the cohort was CMV serostatus. It was suggested by the authors that the approach could potentially be generalized to other disease states and immunological phenotypes. When HLA alleles, especially DR and DQ, strongly co-occurred, TCR associations were difficult to assign to individual alleles. In a later analysis, TCR association rates were found to vary across HLA loci, with the most associated TCRs seen for DRB1 alleles and the fewest for HLA-C alleles. Correlated functional status among segregating V segments might be attributable to linkage disequilibrium, but an unknown experimental factor could not be ruled out. Roughly uniform sequencing depth across donors was assumed in presence/absence analyses, although this assumption may not hold. This cohort had only TCR beta chains sequenced, and the lack of alpha or paired-chain data limited which features could be detected.

Sequences were obtained from PBMCs. The chain is assembled from TRBV5-4 and TRBJ2-2, with 9 junctional bases fitting TRBD2. This receptor was taken from a woman aged 18-29 years in good health and CMV-seropositive. The nucleotide sequence reads TGTGCCAGCAGCTTGGCCACGGGGACTAGCAGGGAGGAGCTGTTTTTT. It is translated as CASSLATGTSREELFF.